The 20 T cell receptor beta chains below come from one sample, sequenced in a study of blood T cell repertoires in COVID-19. TCRdb's table, derived via immunoSEQ multiplex PCR, lists solely in-frame clones and lacks some. The table has more than 300,000 clones, 83% seen once. Sample: PBMCs or T cells enriched from blood (not recorded which). The source is a woman between 50 and 59 years old who had recovered from COVID-19.

The chain couples TRBV7-9 to TRBJ1-2, with D perhaps TRBD1 (6 bases). CDR3 length equals 14 residues. V lost 5 bases and J 4 bases, leaving 14 bases between the germline ends. Germline V gene sequence: CDR1 SEHNR, CDR2 FQNEAQ (reference sequence). CDR3 sequence: CASSPLSTGYGYTF. The CDR3 nucleotides are TGTGCCAGCAGCCCGCTCTCGACAGGCTATGGCTACACCTTC.

The chain is built from TRBV7-2 and TRBJ2-1; the match to TRBD2 covers 8 bases. CDR1 and CDR2 (germline): SGHTA, FQGNSA. CDR3 length: 15 residues. V was clipped by 1 base and J by 8 bases; unmatched bases: 7. The CDR3 nucleotides read TGTGCCAGCAGCTTAGGGGGACTAGAGGGCCATGAGCAGTTCTTC. Protein sequence: CASSLGGLEGHEQFF.

CDR3 region: CASRANGGNEQFF. Written as DNA, the CDR3 is TGCGCCAGCAGGGCGAACGGGGGAAATGAGCAGTTCTTC. The chain links TRBV5-1 to TRBJ2-1; D is possibly TRBD2 (6 bases). The germline V and J ends were trimmed by 5 bases and 7 bases, with 13 bases remaining between them. Germline V gene lookup returns CDR1 SGHRS and CDR2 YFSETQ. The CDR3 length is 13 residues.

The sample holds one count of this clone. The J gene is TRBJ1-6, the V gene TRBV2, with 9 bases aligning to TRBD1. The CDR3 is made up of 15 amino acids. Germline CDR1 SNHLY, CDR2 FYNNEI. V lost 3 bases, J lost 9 bases, and 6 bases stayed unmatched. As DNA, the CDR3 is TGTGCCAGCAGTGACCGAGGGACAGGGAGTTCACCCCTCCACTTT. Protein: CASSDRGTGSSPLHF. Full variable domain (missing parts from reference TRBV2 and TRBJ1-6): EPEVTQTPSHQVTQMGQEVILRCVPISNHLYFYWYRQILGQKVEFLVSFYNNEISEKSEIFDDQFSVERPDGSNFTLKIRSTKLEDSAMYFCASSDRGTGSSPLHFGNGTRLTVT.

This chain joins TRBV5-4 and TRBJ2-3; 7 bases align to TRBD1. This CDR3 comprises 18 residues. J was trimmed by 0 bases and V by 0 bases; bases with no gene match: 10. Germline values: CDR1 SGHNT, CDR2 YYREEE (reference sequence). This chain's CDR3 is CASSLAHKTGPSTDTQYF. The CDR3 nucleotides read TGTGCCAGCAGCTTGGCGCACAAGACAGGGCCGAGCACAGATACGCAGTATTTT.

The chain uses TRBV5-1 and TRBJ2-6, with no clear D. V dropped 7 bases and J dropped 0 bases, with 8 bases sitting between them. This CDR3 comprises 14 residues. Germline lookup yields CDR1 SGHRS and CDR2 YFSETQ. CDR3 in DNA: TGCGCCAGCTCGGTTGACTCTGGGGCCAACGTCCTGACTTTC. It encodes CASSVDSGANVLTF.

This rearrangement joins TRBV11-1 to TRBJ1-2; 7 nucleotides align to TRBD1. This CDR3 comprises 14 residues. The V gene end was trimmed by 4 bases and the J gene end by 4 bases; junction bases not matched to a gene: 6. Germline lookup yields CDR1 SGHAT and CDR2 FQDESV (reference sequence). CDR3 coding DNA: TGTGCCAGCAGCTGGGACAGTGGGGGCTATGGCTACACCTTC. Translation: CASSWDSGGYGYTF. Supplemented by reference TRBV11-1 and TRBJ1-2, the full variable domain reads EAEVAQSPRYKITEKSQAVAFWCDPISGHATLYWYRQILGQGPELLVQFQDESVVDDSQLPKDRFSAERLKGVDSTLKIQPAELGDSAMYLCASSWDSGGYGYTFGSGTRLTVV.

The chain employs TRBV9 and TRBJ1-4; D gene uncertain. V lost 3 bases and J 3 bases, leaving 12 bases between the germline ends. Germline CDR1 and CDR2: SGDLS and YYNGEE. CDR3 length equals 15 residues. The CDR3 protein is CASSGGWLPNEKLFF. CDR3 DNA sequence: TGTGCCAGCAGCGGAGGATGGCTCCCTAATGAAAAACTGTTTTTT.

V and J are TRBV19 and TRBJ1-1, with 7 positions matching TRBD1. CDR3 length: 14 residues. V lost 5 bases and J lost 0; bases outside the gene matches: 3. Germline assignment: CDR1 LNHDA and CDR2 SQIVND (reference sequence). The CDR3 sequence: CASSVTGLNTEAFF. DNA of the CDR3: TGTGCCAGTAGTGTGACAGGGTTGAACACTGAAGCTTTCTTT. Complete variable domain (other parts from reference TRBV19 and TRBJ1-1): DGGITQSPKYLFRKEGQNVTLSCEQNLNHDAMYWYRQDPGQGLRLIYYSQIVNDFQKGDIAEGYSVSREKKESFPLTVTSAQKNPTAFYLCASSVTGLNTEAFFGQGTRLTVV.

This clone was counted a single time. The chain is built from TRBV5-1 and TRBJ2-2, with 15 nucleotides matching TRBD2. From germline, CDR1 is SGHRS and CDR2 YFSETQ. The J segment lost 7 bases and the V segment lost 4 bases, leaving 5 bases of the junction unmatched. This CDR3 comprises 16 residues. The CDR3 nucleotides read TGCGCCAGCAGCCTCGGACTAGCGGGGGGGCACGGGGAGCTGTTTTTT. Its protein product is CASSLGLAGGHGELFF.

This chain uses TRBV18 with TRBJ2-7, with 7 bases lining up with TRBD1. V trimming: 2 bases; J trimming: 0 bases; junction bases outside the gene matches: 4. Germline CDR1 and CDR2: KGHSH and LQKENI. There are 15 residues in the CDR3. The CDR3 sequence is CASSPGAGGSYEQYF. The CDR3 coding sequence is TGTGCCAGCTCACCAGGGGCAGGGGGCTCCTACGAGCAGTACTTC.

In this sample, this clone turned up a few times. The chain is built from TRBV27 and TRBJ1-2; TRBD1 agrees at 8 bases. Trimming at V came to 4 bases and at J to 2 bases, leaving 6 bases not matched to a gene. CDR1 is MNHEY, CDR2 SMNVEV, per germline (reference sequence). The CDR3 totals 15 residues. The CDR3 sequence: CASSSPGQANYGYTF. The CDR3 DNA is TGTGCCAGCAGTTCACCGGGACAGGCAAACTATGGCTACACCTTC.

The chain recombines TRBV19 with TRBJ1-2; 7 bases fit TRBD1. J was trimmed by 4 bases and V by 6 bases; bases with no gene match: 17. From germline, CDR1 is LNHDA and CDR2 SQIVND (reference sequence). The CDR3 consists of 17 residues. DNA for the CDR3: TGTGCCAGTAGCATACCAACGACAGGGCTTTCTGGCTATGGCTACACCTTC. Translation gives CASSIPTTGLSGYGYTF. Drawing the rest from reference TRBV19 and TRBJ1-2, the complete variable domain is DGGITQSPKYLFRKEGQNVTLSCEQNLNHDAMYWYRQDPGQGLRLIYYSQIVNDFQKGDIAEGYSVSREKKESFPLTVTSAQKNPTAFYLCASSIPTTGLSGYGYTFGSGTRLTVV.

The chain employs TRBV6-5 and TRBJ1-2; a weak D match, TRBD1 (5 bases). Germline loops: CDR1 MNHEY, CDR2 SVGAGI. Deletions cut 0 bases from V and 0 bases from J, with 8 bases between. The CDR3 loop spans 15 amino acids. CDR3 nucleotide sequence: TGTGCCAGCAGTTACTCGGCAGGGTCTAACTATGGCTACACCTTC. It codes for CASSYSAGSNYGYTF.

This chain connects TRBV5-1 to TRBJ2-7; unclear D gene. Trimming stripped 0 bases from V and 2 bases from J, with 6 bases between. Germline V CDR1 and CDR2: SGHRS, YFSETQ. This CDR3 has 13 amino acids. The CDR3 loop is CASSLGDTYEQYF. Written as DNA, the CDR3 is TGCGCCAGCAGCTTGGGAGATACCTACGAGCAGTACTTC.

The V and J genes are TRBV5-4 and TRBJ1-1, with D unclear. Germline V gene lookup returns CDR1 SGHNT and CDR2 YYREEE (reference sequence). This CDR3 region has 15 residues. Between the trimmed V and J ends, which lost 5 bases and 0 bases, there was a span of 14 bases. In nucleotides, the CDR3 is TGTGCCAGCAGGCCGGTGGAGAAGATGAACACTGAAGCTTTCTTT. Translation: CASRPVEKMNTEAFF.

The V gene is TRBV24-1, the J gene TRBJ2-3; D not resolved. V lost 9 bases to trimming and J lost 5 bases, with 8 bases between them. The germline CDR1 and CDR2 sequences are KGHDR and SFDVKD. The CDR3 extends over 11 amino acids. The CDR3 sequence: CATEELDTQYF. As DNA, the CDR3 is TGTGCCACCGAGGAATTAGATACGCAGTATTTT.

The V call is TRBV7-3, the J call TRBJ2-3; TRBD2 aligns across 7 bases. Germline CDR1 is SGHTA and CDR2 is FQGTGA. With V trimmed by 5 bases and J by 4 bases, 27 bases remained unmatched. This CDR3 region has 21 residues. CDR3 amino acids: CASSHSAAAGAPELSADTQYF. The CDR3 DNA reads TGTGCCAGCAGCCACTCGGCGGCGGCGGGAGCTCCTGAACTGTCTGCAGATACGCAGTATTTT. Supplemented by reference TRBV7-3 and TRBJ2-3, the full variable domain reads GAGVSQTPSNKVTEKGKYVELRCDPISGHTALYWYRQSLGQGPEFLIYFQGTGAADDSGLPNDRFFAVRPEGSVSTLKIQRTERGDSAVYLCASSHSAAAGAPELSADTQYFGPGTRLTVL.

This clone was recorded only once. V gene TRBV4-2 combines with J gene TRBJ1-1; the D is unclear. The CDR3 is 14 residues long. Germline V gene sequence: CDR1 LGHNA, CDR2 YNFKEQ. V lost 2 bases and J lost 1, with 8 bases in between. The CDR3 DNA reads TGTGCCAGCAGCCAACCCCTCGGGAACACTGAAGCTTTCTTT. Its translation: CASSQPLGNTEAFF.

This sequence joins TRBV7-2 and TRBJ1-3; D gene ambiguous. Germline CDR1 is SGHTA and CDR2 is FQGNSA. Trimming left V 2 bases short and J 4 bases short, with 12 bases between. The CDR3 contains 15 residues. The CDR3 DNA sequence: TGTGCCAGCAGCTTAAGCCCGCGAAACGGAAACACCATATATTTT. This encodes CASSLSPRNGNTIYF.